This T cell receptor (beta chain) stems from a study of blood T cell repertoires in COVID-19. Looking at the study overall: Researchers got acute and convalescent COVID-19 samples from the United States, Italy and Spain. The analysed material was cDNA or gDNA that came from T cells, B-cell-depleted T cells, or PBMCs.

The authors' processing: By means of reference gene primer amplification, nucleated cell counts were estimated. Profiling relied on immunoSEQ multiplex PCR, and the TCRdb table lists in-frame clones only, not all of them. The V and J calls and clone size are taken from that table; D and trimming were inferred from the DNA. The sample has 200,000 to 300,000 clones, 70% to 90% seen once; the top ten hold over 5%. Seattle participants joined during active infection and were tracked over time. This CDR3 region has 13 residues. The junction had 6 bases not matched to a gene; V was cut back by 7 bases and J by 6 bases. Germline V gene data show CDR1 as SNHLY and CDR2 as FYNNEI.

This receptor was obtained from an older woman with COVID-19, enrolled during active disease. The material sequenced was peripheral blood. The chain joins TRBV2 to TRBJ1-2; 9 bases fit TRBD1. The CDR3 loop is CASIQGAFDGYTF. The CDR3 nucleotides are TGTGCCAGCATACAGGGGGCATTCGATGGCTACACCTTC. The full variable domain, in which reference TRBV2 and TRBJ1-2 provide the parts outside the CDR3, is EPEVTQTPSHQVTQMGQEVILRCVPISNHLYFYWYRQILGQKVEFLVSFYNNEISEKSEIFDDQFSVERPDGSNFTLKIRSTKLEDSAMYFCASIQGAFDGYTFGSGTRLTVV.